Listed here are 11 T cell receptor beta chains from one sample, sequenced in a study of immune evolution from preneoplasia to lung adenocarcinoma. Generated by immunoSEQ multiplex PCR, the TCRdb table keeps only in-frame clones and is missing some. The table has some 10,000 clones, around 75% seen once. The specimen was FFPE normal lung tissue adjacent to the tumor. The receptors come from a person in their 60s with lung adenocarcinoma. Some clones in this sample may be carry-over from other donors' samples.

The gene calls are TRBV10-2 and TRBJ2-3, with D perhaps matching TRBD1 (6 bases). CDR3 length: 13 amino acids. The V gene lost 3 bases and the J gene lost 5 bases, with 9 bases spanning the gap. Germline V gene lookup returns CDR1 WSHSY and CDR2 SAAADI. This CDR3 reads CASSERGQDTQYF. The CDR3, as DNA: TGCGCCAGCAGTGAACGGGGACAAGATACGCAGTATTTT.

V and J are TRBV9 and TRBJ2-7; D may be TRBD1 (7 bases). Germline CDR1 reads SGDLS; CDR2 reads YYNGEE. The V end was cut by 3 bases, the J end by 0 bases, with 13 bases between. This CDR3 is built from 15 residues. This CDR3 is CASSGGDSFSYEQYF. CDR3 DNA sequence: TGTGCCAGCAGCGGGGGGGACAGTTTCTCCTACGAGCAGTACTTC.

V gene TRBV6-1 combines with J gene TRBJ2-5, with TRBD2 as a possible D gene (5 bases). V was trimmed by 3 bases and J by 2 bases, leaving 16 bases between them. CDR1 is MNHNS, CDR2 SASEGT, per germline. The length of the CDR3 is 16 residues. This CDR3 is CASSDGDLRVQETQYF. CDR3 DNA: TGTGCCAGCAGTGACGGGGATCTTAGGGTTCAAGAGACCCAGTACTTC.

Only a few counts were recorded for this clone. V and J are TRBV2 and TRBJ1-5; 8 bases agree with TRBD1. This CDR3 comprises 13 residues. Germline V gene data show CDR1 as SNHLY and CDR2 as FYNNEI. After removal of 6 bases from V and 6 bases from J, the junction contained 4 bases not matched to a gene. The CDR3 nucleotides are TGTGCCAGCAGGGCAGGACAGGGTCAGCCCCAGCATTTT. Its protein product is CASRAGQGQPQHF.

The sample holds a few counts of this clone. CDR3 in DNA: TGTGCCAGCAGCCCAGGGGCTAGCGGGAGGGAGACCCAGTACTTC. It yields the protein CASSPGASGRETQYF. The rearrangement links TRBV7-9 to TRBJ2-5; TRBD2 aligns across 11 bases. The CDR3 extends over 15 amino acids. Germline V gene data show CDR1 as SEHNR and CDR2 as FQNEAQ (reference sequence). V was clipped by 5 bases and J by 5 bases; unmatched bases: 7.

The CDR3 DNA follows: TGTGCCAGCAGTCGTATTAGCGTCCAAGAGACCCAGTACTTC. The encoded protein is CASSRISVQETQYF. J is TRBJ2-5 and V is TRBV28, with D perhaps TRBD2 (5 bases). The germline V gene encodes CDR1 MDHEN and CDR2 SYDVKM. V was clipped by 5 bases and J by 1 base, with 11 bases between them. The CDR3 runs 14 residues.

This clone was observed a handful of times. The V and J genes are TRBV28 and TRBJ1-6, with D uncertain. The V end was cut by 6 bases, the J end by 0 bases, with 9 bases between. The CDR3 extends over 15 amino acids. Per the germline V gene, CDR1 is MDHEN and CDR2 is SYDVKM. The CDR3 reads CASRMSSSYNSPLHF. In DNA form, the CDR3 reads TGTGCCAGCAGGATGAGTAGCTCCTATAATTCACCCCTCCACTTT.

The chain couples TRBV6-1 to TRBJ1-1; D possibly corresponds to TRBD1 (6 bases). V was clipped by 7 bases and J by 0 bases, with 18 bases between them. CDR3 length: 16 amino acids. Germline V gives CDR1 MNHNS, CDR2 SASEGT. CDR3 amino acids: CASTEGGEFMNTEAFF. The DNA for the CDR3 is TGTGCCAGCACTGAGGGGGGGGAGTTCATGAACACTGAAGCTTTCTTT.

The V call is TRBV4-1, the J call TRBJ1-5; TRBD1 matches 7 bases. Germline CDR1 MGHRA, CDR2 YSYEKL. V shed 5 bases, J shed 6 bases, and the junction held 10 bases outside the gene matches. The CDR3 runs to 15 residues. CDR3 in DNA: TGCGCCAGCAGCACCCGGACAGGCAGGGGTCAGCCCCAGCATTTT. Protein: CASSTRTGRGQPQHF.

The chain carries TRBV2 and TRBJ1-5; TRBD1 might be the D (6 bases). V lost 4 bases and J lost 1, with 20 bases in between. CDR1 is SNHLY, CDR2 FYNNEI, per germline. The CDR3 runs to 18 residues. This CDR3 is CASSGGPSQGRSNQPQHF. In nucleotides, the CDR3 is TGTGCCAGCAGTGGAGGCCCCTCCCAGGGGCGAAGCAATCAGCCCCAGCATTTT.

V gene TRBV5-1 combines with J gene TRBJ1-4; 7 bases map to TRBD1. Germline V gene sequence: CDR1 SGHRS, CDR2 YFSETQ. Trimming removed 3 bases from V and 4 bases from J; junction bases left unmatched: 3. The CDR3 runs to 14 residues. The CDR3 sequence is CASSSGTVNEKLFF. In nucleotides, the CDR3 is TGCGCCAGCAGCTCCGGGACAGTTAATGAAAAACTGTTTTTT.